This section outlines one T cell receptor (beta chain) sequence together with its context. Its antigen is not identified. This specimen comes from a study of healthy donors' naive CD4 and CD8 T cells. TCR libraries were built from 400 to 650 ng of total RNA by linear amplification. TCRdb itself ran the reads through MiXCR, one entry per CDR3 protein. The sample consists of approximately 180,000 distinct CDR3 sequences, about four fifths of them appearing once. Study-wide points: Chains were not paired, since alpha and beta were sequenced in bulk.

Germline V gene lookup returns CDR1 SQVTM and CDR2 ANQGSEA. The CDR3 consists of 17 residues. V shed 0 bases, J shed 2 bases, and the junction held 10 bases outside the gene matches. The chain carries TRBV29-1 and TRBJ2-3, with TRBD1 matching over 8 bases. The sequenced sample was naive CD4+ and CD8+ T cells sorted from blood, pooled from several donors. This TCR derives from a pool of human donors in good health; the sample pools cells from several healthy donors. DNA of the CDR3: TGCAGCGTTGAAGATGTACGGCAGGGGGCTCTCACAGATACGCAGTATTTT. It yields the protein CSVEDVRQGALTDTQYF.